This T cell receptor (beta chain) was sequenced for a study of blood T cell repertoires in COVID-19. Germline CDR1 reads SNHLY; CDR2 reads FYNNEI. Trimming took off 10 bases at V and 3 bases at J, with 18 bases between the two ends. CDR3 size: 14 residues. Only in-frame clones appear in the TCRdb table, and some are missing; sequencing was by immunoSEQ multiplex PCR. This table has 250,000 to 350,000 clones, almost 90% appearing once. In its sample, this clone was seen many times. This clonotype was obtained from a woman in her twenties or thirties with COVID-19, enrolled during active disease. V gene TRBV2 combines with J gene TRBJ1-1; D gene unclear. Sequenced: peripheral blood. The CDR3 loop reads CATKPDTWYTEAFF. The CDR3 DNA follows: TGTGCCACCAAACCCGACACATGGTACACTGAAGCTTTCTTT.